This section outlines one T cell receptor beta chain sequence together with its context. These data come from a study of T cell changes during pregnancy in multiple sclerosis. Repertoires were generated with immunoSEQ multiplex PCR, while TCRdb's copy carries only in-frame clones and drops some. The sample has some 57,000 clones, 85% to 90% seen once; the top ten hold almost 0.9%. Trimming pared 4 bases from V and 4 bases from J, leaving 14 bases between. From germline, CDR1 is SGHRS and CDR2 YFSETQ. The CDR3 is 14 amino acids. The sample in question was peripheral blood, obtained in the first trimester of pregnancy. The rearrangement links TRBV5-1 to TRBJ1-2; weak D call: TRBD1 (6 bases). This TCR came from a female donor in good health, enrolled as a control in a pregnancy study. The CDR3 DNA reads TGCGCCAGCAGCCACCCGGACAGTGGCTATGGCTACACCTTC. Translated, it gives CASSHPDSGYGYTF. The whole variable domain, remainder taken from reference TRBV5-1 and TRBJ1-2, is KAGVTQTPRYLIKTRGQQVTLSCSPISGHRSVSWYQQTPGQGLQFLFEYFSETQRNKGNFPGRFSGRQFSNSRSEMNVSTLELGDSALYLCASSHPDSGYGYTFGSGTRLTVV.